One T cell receptor beta chain is described in this entry. This specimen comes from a study of cytomegalovirus exposure and HLA in healthy donors. Vbeta (60) and Jbeta (13) primers were used in the PCR. Assay: immunoSEQ multiplex PCR; the TCRdb copy retains only in-frame clones and omits some. The sample lists around 200,000 clones; around 80% were seen once. The source of this sequence is a woman in her thirties in good health and CMV-seropositive. Sequencing was carried out using PBMCs.

This chain's CDR3 is CASRPGQAYEQYF. The CDR3 DNA reads as TGTGCCAGCAGGCCGGGACAGGCCTACGAGCAGTACTTC. The chain employs TRBV6-6 and TRBJ2-7, with TRBD1 matching over 8 bases. The trim removed 6 bases at V and 2 bases at J, leaving 3 bases unmatched. Germline lookup yields CDR1 MNHNY and CDR2 SVGAGI (reference sequence). The CDR3 is made up of 13 amino acids.